These 7 T cell receptor beta chains were sequenced from one sample in a study of blood T cells in healthy people across ages. Then a second PCR, running about 7 to 11 cycles, was carried out with a sample-barcoded 5' primer and a J-beta primer mix. TCRdb re-derived calls from the 5' RACE reads in MiXCR, one entry per CDR3 protein. The data show roughly 900,000 distinct CDR3 sequences, 29% seen once. The sample comprised blood. The receptor set was obtained from a woman of 80 years or more in good health.

The sample holds many counts of this clonotype. This sequence joins TRBV5-5 and TRBJ2-1; D is possibly TRBD1 (5 bases). The V end lost 4 bases, the J end lost 5 bases, and 13 bases lay between the germline ends. CDR1 is SGHKS and CDR2 is YYEKEE in the germline V gene (reference sequence). The CDR3 is made up of 14 amino acids. The CDR3 here is CASSPSTDNNEQFF. DNA for the CDR3: TGTGCCAGCAGCCCATCGACAGACAACAATGAGCAGTTCTTC.

V usage is TRBV15 and J usage is TRBJ2-3, with 12 bases aligning to TRBD2. The CDR3 length is 16 residues. V lost 2 bases to trimming and J lost 6 bases; unmatched junction nucleotides: 6. Germline assignment: CDR1 LNHNV and CDR2 YYDKDF (reference sequence). This CDR3 reads CATSRRLAGGPDTQYF. CDR3 bases: TGTGCCACCAGCAGACGCCTAGCGGGGGGGCCTGATACGCAGTATTTT.

This chain joins TRBV7-2 and TRBJ1-5; D remains ambiguous. Trimming removed 5 bases at V and 2 bases at J, with 13 bases between. The V gene's germline CDR1 is SGHTA and CDR2 FQGNSA. The CDR3 is 15 amino acids. CDR3 sequence reads: CASSPPNSRNQPQHF. CDR3 DNA sequence: TGTGCCAGCAGCCCCCCCAACAGCCGCAATCAGCCCCAGCATTTT.

This clonotype was seen repeatedly, ten times or more. This chain uses TRBV27 with TRBJ2-1; 7 positions agree with TRBD2. V lost 1 base to trimming and J lost 0 bases; unmatched junction nucleotides: 12. The germline V gene encodes CDR1 MNHEY and CDR2 SMNVEV (reference sequence). This CDR3 is built from 19 residues. CDR3 sequence reads: CASSLWVPRRESSYNEQFF. Here the CDR3 DNA reads TGTGCCAGCAGTTTATGGGTACCCCGGCGGGAGAGCTCCTACAATGAGCAGTTCTTC.

This chain links TRBV7-9 with TRBJ2-7; D unclear. Trimming took 3 bases from V and 4 from J, leaving 13 bases between them. Germline V gene sequence: CDR1 SEHNR, CDR2 FQNEAQ (reference sequence). CDR3 size: 14 residues. DNA of the CDR3: TGTGCCAGCAGCTTTCCTGGGTTGGGGTACGAGCAGTACTTC. Protein sequence: CASSFPGLGYEQYF.

The chain carries TRBV5-1 and TRBJ1-1, with TRBD1 identical over 7 bases. Germline V gives CDR1 SGHRS, CDR2 YFSETQ. V lost 5 bases, J lost 6 bases, and 7 bases stayed unmatched. The CDR3 has 13 residues. DNA of the CDR3: TGCGCCAGCAGGGCTACAGGGGCGGCTGAAGCTTTCTTT. Its protein product is CASRATGAAEAFF.

As for this clonotype: The CDR3 does not close with the conserved phenylalanine or tryptophan, likely indicating a read error. The chain couples TRBV6-4 to TRBJ2-1; a weak D match, TRBD1 (5 bases). Per germline, CDR1 MRHNA and CDR2 SNTAGT. The CDR3 is made up of 15 amino acids. CDR3 residues: CASSQTALSYNEQFV. The CDR3 bases are TGCGCCAGCAGTCAGACAGCTTTATCCTACAATGAGCAGTTCGTC.